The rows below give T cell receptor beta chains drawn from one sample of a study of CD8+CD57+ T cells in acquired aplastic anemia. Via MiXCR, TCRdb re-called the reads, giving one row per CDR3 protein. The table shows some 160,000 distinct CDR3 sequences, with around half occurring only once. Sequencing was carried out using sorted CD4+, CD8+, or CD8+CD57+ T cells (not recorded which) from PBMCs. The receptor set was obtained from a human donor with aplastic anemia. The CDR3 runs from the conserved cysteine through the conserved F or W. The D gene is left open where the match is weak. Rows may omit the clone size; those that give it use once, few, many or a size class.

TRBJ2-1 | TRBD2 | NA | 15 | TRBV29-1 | CSVAKGSGDYNEQFF | TGCAGCGTTGCCAAGGGGAGCGGGGACTACAATGAGCAGTTCTTC
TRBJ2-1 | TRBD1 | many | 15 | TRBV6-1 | CASSRQGKSYNEQFF | TGTGCCAGCAGTCGACAGGGAAAGTCCTACAATGAGCAGTTCTTC
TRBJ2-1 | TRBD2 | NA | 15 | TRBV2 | CASSGGGRSYNEQFF | TGTGCCAGCAGTGGCGGGGGTCGCTCCTACAATGAGCAGTTCTTC
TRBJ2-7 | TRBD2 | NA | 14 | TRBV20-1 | CSARVGTSGTEQYF | TGCAGTGCTAGAGTTGGAACTAGCGGGACCGAGCAGTACTTC
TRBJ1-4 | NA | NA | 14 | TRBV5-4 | CASSSGQTNEKLFF | TGTGCCAGCAGCTCAGGCCAGACTAATGAAAAACTGTTTTTT
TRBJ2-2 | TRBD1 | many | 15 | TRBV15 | CATSRVAGGSGELFF | TGTGCCACCAGCAGAGTGGCAGGGGGCTCCGGGGAGCTGTTTTTT
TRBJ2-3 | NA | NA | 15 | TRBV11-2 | CASSSRQRSTDTQYF | TGTGCCAGCAGCTCGAGACAGAGAAGCACAGATACGCAGTACTTT
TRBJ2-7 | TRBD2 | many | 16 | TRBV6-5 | CASSYPLAGGQYEQYF | TGTGCCAGCAGTTACCCTCTAGCGGGGGGGCAGTACGAGCAGTACTTC
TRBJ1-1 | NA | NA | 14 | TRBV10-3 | CAISEAGRAFEAFF | TGTGCCATCAGTGAAGCGGGGCGCGCATTTGAAGCTTTCTTT
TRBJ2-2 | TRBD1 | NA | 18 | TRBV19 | CASSIEPGTGGNTGELFF | TGTGCCAGTAGTATTGAACCCGGGACAGGGGGAAACACCGGGGAGCTGTTTTTT
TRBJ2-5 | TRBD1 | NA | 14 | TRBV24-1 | CAASPDRGRETQYF | TGTGCCGCCAGTCCTGACAGGGGGAGAGAGACCCAGTACTTC
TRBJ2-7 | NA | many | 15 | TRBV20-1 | CSARDPRGSSYEQYF | TGCAGTGCTAGAGATCCGAGGGGTAGCTCCTACGAGCAGTACTTC
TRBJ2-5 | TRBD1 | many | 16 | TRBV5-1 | CASSLAALGQEGPQYF | TGCGCCAGCAGCTTGGCGGCCCTGGGACAGGAGGGCCCCCAGTACTTC
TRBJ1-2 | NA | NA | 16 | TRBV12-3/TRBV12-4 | CASRLPAGRANYGYTF | TGTGCCAGCAGGCTTCCCGCGGGGAGGGCCAACTATGGCTACACCTTC
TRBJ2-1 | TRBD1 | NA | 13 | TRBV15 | CATSRTTGIEQFF | TGTGCCACCAGCAGAACGACAGGGATTGAGCAGTTCTTC
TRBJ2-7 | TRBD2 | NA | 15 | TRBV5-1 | CASSLPGGRVNEQYF | TGCGCCAGCAGCTTGCCGGGGGGGCGTGTGAACGAGCAGTACTTC
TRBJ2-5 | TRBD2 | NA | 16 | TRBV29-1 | CSALGGLAGGQETQYF | TGCAGCGCATTGGGCGGACTAGCGGGGGGGCAAGAGACCCAGTACTTC
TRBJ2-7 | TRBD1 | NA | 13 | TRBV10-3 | CAISGTGGREQYF | TGTGCCATCAGCGGGACAGGGGGCCGAGAGCAGTACTTC
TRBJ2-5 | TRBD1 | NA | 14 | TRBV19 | CASSTGQGMETQYF | TGTGCCAGTAGTACCGGACAGGGGATGGAGACCCAGTACTTC
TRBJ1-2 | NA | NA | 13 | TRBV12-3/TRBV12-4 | CASSPLNVRGYTF | TGTGCCAGCAGTCCCTTAAATGTGCGCGGCTACACCTTC
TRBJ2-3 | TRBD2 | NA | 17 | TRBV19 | CASRPSGLAGGADTQYF | TGTGCCAGTAGACCCTCCGGACTAGCGGGAGGCGCAGATACGCAGTATTTT
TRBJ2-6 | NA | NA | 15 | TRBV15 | CATSRGASGANVLTF | TGTGCCACGAGTAGGGGGGCGTCTGGGGCCAACGTCCTGACTTTC
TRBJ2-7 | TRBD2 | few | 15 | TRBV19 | CASSSRLAGGYEQYF | TGTGCCAGCAGCTCCCGACTAGCGGGAGGGTACGAGCAGTACTTC
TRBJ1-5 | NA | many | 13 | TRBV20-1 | CSAPVGGGQPQHF | TGCAGTGCGCCGGTGGGGGGGGGGCAGCCCCAGCATTTT
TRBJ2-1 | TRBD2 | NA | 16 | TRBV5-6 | CASSPGLAGNYNEQFF | TGTGCCAGCAGCCCGGGACTAGCGGGGAACTACAATGAGCAGTTCTTC
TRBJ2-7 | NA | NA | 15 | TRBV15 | CATSRDKGTTYEQYF | TGTGCCACCAGCAGAGATAAGGGTACGACCTACGAGCAGTACTTC
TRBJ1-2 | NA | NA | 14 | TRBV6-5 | CASSLYKVGYGYTF | TGTGCCAGCAGTTTGTATAAGGTTGGCTATGGCTACACCTTC
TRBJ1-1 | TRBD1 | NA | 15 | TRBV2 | CASSLRGQGNTEAFF | TGTGCCAGCAGTCTCCGGGGACAGGGGAACACTGAAGCTTTCTTT
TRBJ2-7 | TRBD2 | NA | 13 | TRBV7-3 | CASSPGLAGGQYF | TGTGCCAGCAGCCCCGGACTAGCGGGGGGGCAGTACTTC
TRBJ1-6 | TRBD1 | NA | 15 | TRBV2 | CASSAWGQSNSPLHF | TGTGCCAGCAGTGCTTGGGGACAGAGTAATTCACCCCTCCACTTT
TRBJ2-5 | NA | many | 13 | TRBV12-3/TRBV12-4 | CASSAHKQETQYF | TGTGCCAGCAGTGCACATAAGCAAGAGACCCAGTACTTC
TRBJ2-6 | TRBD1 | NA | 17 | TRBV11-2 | CASSRDRGAWGANVLTF | TGTGCCAGCAGCCGGGACAGGGGTGCGTGGGGGGCCAACGTCCTGACTTTC
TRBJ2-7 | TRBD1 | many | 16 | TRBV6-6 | CASSFTGTGARYEQYF | TGTGCCAGCAGTTTTACCGGGACAGGGGCCCGATACGAGCAGTACTTC
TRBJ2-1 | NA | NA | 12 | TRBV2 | CASSESGWEQFF | TGTGCCAGCAGTGAGTCGGGTTGGGAGCAGTTCTTC
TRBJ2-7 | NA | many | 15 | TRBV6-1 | CASSEGQLSSYEQYF | TGTGCCAGCAGTGAAGGACAGCTTAGCTCCTACGAGCAGTACTTC
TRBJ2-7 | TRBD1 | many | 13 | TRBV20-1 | CSARWGQGYEQYF | TGCAGTGCTAGATGGGGACAGGGCTACGAGCAGTACTTC
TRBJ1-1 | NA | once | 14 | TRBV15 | CATSRPTESTEAFF | TGTGCCACCAGCCGTCCGACGGAAAGCACTGAAGCTTTCTTT
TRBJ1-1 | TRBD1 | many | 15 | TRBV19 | CATQTGGALFSEAFF | TGTGCCACCCAGACAGGGGGCGCGTTGTTCAGTGAAGCTTTCTTT
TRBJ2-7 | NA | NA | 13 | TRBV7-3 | CASSSAPLGEQYF | TGTGCCAGCAGCTCGGCTCCCTTGGGGGAGCAGTACTTC
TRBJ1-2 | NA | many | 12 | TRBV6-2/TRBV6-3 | CASSYSTDGYTF | TGTGCCAGCAGTTACTCGACGGATGGCTACACCTTC
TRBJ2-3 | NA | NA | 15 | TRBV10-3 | CAISLGGLGTDTQYF | TGTGCCATCAGTCTCGGTGGTTTGGGCACAGATACGCAGTATTTT
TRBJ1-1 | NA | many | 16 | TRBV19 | CASSIDRGRGSSEAFF | TGTGCCAGTAGTATAGATCGAGGTAGGGGGAGTTCTGAAGCTTTCTTT
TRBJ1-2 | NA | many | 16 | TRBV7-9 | CASSFGDRILNYGYTF | TGTGCCAGCAGCTTCGGGGACCGTATCCTTAACTATGGCTACACCTTC
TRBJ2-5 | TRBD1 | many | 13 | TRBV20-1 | CSASGQVGETQYF | TGCAGTGCTAGCGGACAGGTCGGAGAGACCCAGTACTTC
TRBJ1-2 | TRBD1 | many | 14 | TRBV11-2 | CASSVTGALTGYTF | TGTGCCAGCAGCGTGACAGGGGCTTTAACCGGCTACACCTTC
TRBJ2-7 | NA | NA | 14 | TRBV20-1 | CSAGGRGTAYEQYF | TGCAGTGCTGGAGGGAGGGGGACAGCCTACGAGCAGTACTTC
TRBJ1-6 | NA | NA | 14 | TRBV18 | CASSPLMNNSPLHF | TGTGCCAGCTCACCACTCATGAATAATTCACCCCTCCACTTT
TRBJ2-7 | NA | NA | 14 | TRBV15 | CATSSILATYEQYF | TGTGCCACCAGCTCCATACTTGCAACCTACGAGCAGTACTTC
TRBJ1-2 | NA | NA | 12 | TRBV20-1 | CSTLTGAYGYTF | TGCAGTACTTTGACAGGCGCTTATGGCTACACCTTC
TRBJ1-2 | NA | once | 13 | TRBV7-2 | CASSHGADYGYTF | TGTGCCAGCAGCCACGGTGCTGACTATGGCTACACCTTC
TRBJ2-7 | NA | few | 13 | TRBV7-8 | CASTTRQVYEQYF | TGTGCCAGCACCACGAGACAGGTTTACGAGCAGTACTTC
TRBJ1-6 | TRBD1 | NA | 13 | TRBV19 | CASHPTGPSPLHF | TGTGCCAGTCACCCGACAGGGCCCTCACCCCTCCACTTT